This T cell receptor beta chain was identified in a study of radiotherapy plus CTLA-4 blockade in lung cancer. Overall study context: Of all patients, under 20% responded objectively and approximately 30% showed disease control. Notes on the study in general: Per reports, early blood T cell clone dynamics, plus interferon-beta, forecast response most strongly. Researchers report tumor-derived TCR clones expanding in blood after radiotherapy plus ipilimumab.

TCRdb's copy holds only in-frame clones and misses some; the assay was immunoSEQ multiplex PCR. The sample contains about 80,000 clones, 60% to 85% of which appear only once. A note on this clone: Its antigen is not known.

People whose metastatic non-small-cell lung cancer was chemo-refractory got focal radiation along with CTLA-4 blockade by ipilimumab. Sequencing used peripheral blood, obtained from a patient treated with radiotherapy plus ipilimumab. This clonotype originated in a human donor with non-small cell lung cancer whose response to radiotherapy plus ipilimumab could not be evaluated. Some clones in this sample may be carry-over from other donors' samples.

The CDR3 sequence: CASSEMGRGSNQPQHF. In nucleotides, the CDR3 is TGTGCCAGCAGTGAAATGGGCCGAGGGAGCAATCAGCCCCAGCATTTT. The J gene is TRBJ1-5, the V gene TRBV2, with unresolved D. This CDR3 contains 16 residues. Germline CDR1 and CDR2: SNHLY and FYNNEI. The V gene lost 2 bases and the J gene lost 1 base, with 12 bases spanning the gap. Supplemented by reference TRBV2 and TRBJ1-5, the full variable domain reads EPEVTQTPSHQVTQMGQEVILRCVPISNHLYFYWYRQILGQKVEFLVSFYNNEISEKSEIFDDQFSVERPDGSNFTLKIRSTKLEDSAMYFCASSEMGRGSNQPQHFGDGTRLSIL.